This T cell receptor (beta chain) was recorded in a study of blood T cell repertoires in COVID-19 (dated by TCRdb to the early 2020s). About the investigation overall: Samples from collaborators originated in the United States, Italy and Spain and spanned both the acute and convalescent phases of COVID-19. The prospective study material was composed of cDNA or gDNA derived from T cells, B-cell-depleted T cells, or PBMCs. Subjects who had been exposed to COVID-19, were actively infected with it, or had recovered from it provided the deeply sampled blood TCRbeta repertoires that made up the dataset. A freely available public database, intended as a resource for researchers studying the immune response to SARS-CoV-2, is where the repertoires were released. The samples were drawn from two sources: the first 160 participants of the ongoing ImmuneRACE study, and 950 to 1,500 subjects contributed by 6 global collaborators. A de-identified subject ID, COVID-19 status, age in years and sex were almost always included in the sample metadata. Where available, HLA class I and class II types were obtained from metadata supplied by the sample provider rather than from assay-based typing. Findings and caveats that apply to the study as a whole: The amount of clinical and demographic metadata varied by source and participant and was provided uncurated.

As concerns this clone: It lacks a known antigen. Within one base of it there is no much larger clone, and no base qualities were kept.

The immunoSEQ Assay, a bias-controlled multiplex PCR, was used to amplify TCRbeta CDR3 regions from genomic DNA. For the original study's pipeline: Nucleated cell counts per sample were estimated from amplification of reference gene primers within the assay. To quantify the absolute abundance of each unique TCRbeta CDR3 rearrangement, sequence reads were collapsed and filtered. For each sample, productive Simpson clonality was calculated as the square root of Simpson's diversity index over productive rearrangements. TCRdb retrieved this table from immuneACCESS and kept in-frame rearrangements only. Not all clones are present; in checked studies, unresolved V genes account for under half, and no reason is known for the remainder. V and J calls and clone size are as listed in that table; D and trimming were resolved from the DNA. The sample table holds roughly 300,000 clones, of which about 87% were seen once. Approximately 5% of the sample is taken by the ten largest.

Enrolling through a virtual design, the prospective study's participants ranged in age from roughly 18 to 90 years and lived across more than 20 United States geographic areas. In the prospective study, cohorts were assigned on the basis of participant-reported clinical history obtained from a screening survey and a study questionnaire. Recovered participants in ImmuneRACE Cohort 3 were defined by two consecutive negative NP/OP PCR tests, clearance by a healthcare professional, or resolution of symptoms. Each participant in the prospective study had whole blood, serum and a nasopharyngeal or oropharyngeal swab collected by mobile phlebotomists. Prospective study participants could optionally give additional blood draws and questionnaires over an approximately two-month period. Before DNA extraction, prospective study blood samples were shipped either frozen or at room temperature. The germline V gene (reference sequence) yields LNHDA for CDR1 and SQIVND for CDR2. The CDR3 runs 16 amino acids, cysteine and phenylalanine included. Here the CDR3 DNA is all that survives: 48 bases in frame from base 1. V lost 5 bases and J lost 8 bases; the stretch between them is 19 bases long.

Sequencing was carried out using PBMCs or T cells enriched from blood (not recorded which). Rearrangement joined TRBV19 to TRBJ1-6; tentative D gene TRBD1, with 6 bases matching. The sequence was collected from a woman under 40 who had recovered from COVID-19. CDR3 protein: CASSPSGPGDDSPLHF. The DNA is as follows: TGTGCCAGTAGTCCGTCTGGACCAGGGGACGATTCACCCCTCCACTTT.